Sequencing of this T cell receptor beta chain was carried out in a study of CD8 T cells in ankylosing spondylitis. Germline V gene lookup returns CDR1 SQVTM and CDR2 ANQGSEA. Trimming cost V 6 bases and J 6 bases, with 17 bases left between them. This CDR3 is built from 14 residues. Findings of the study overall: Disease-linked clones were CD8+ and relatively rare in peripheral blood. Past research had described some motif variants in reactive arthritis synovial fluid and blood. One TCR beta motif, made up of several highly homologous variants, appeared characteristic of ankylosing spondylitis blood.

Generation of TCR beta libraries employed quantitative 5'-RACE incorporating molecular barcodes. TCRdb re-analysed the 5' RACE reads in MiXCR, keeping a single row per CDR3 protein. The sample holds roughly 280,000 distinct CDR3 sequences, about 20% seen once. In its sample, this clonotype was seen many times. What it binds is not known. The receptor was derived from a male donor with ankylosing spondylitis or in good health (not recorded which). This sequence joins TRBV29-1 and TRBJ2-2; possibly TRBD1 or TRBD2 for D (6 bases each). Source material: blood, either unsorted or a sorted T cell fraction (not recorded which). DNA of the CDR3: TGCAGCGTCGGAGGGGGGTTCAGTGCCGGGGAGCTGTTTTTT. Its protein product is CSVGGGFSAGELFF.